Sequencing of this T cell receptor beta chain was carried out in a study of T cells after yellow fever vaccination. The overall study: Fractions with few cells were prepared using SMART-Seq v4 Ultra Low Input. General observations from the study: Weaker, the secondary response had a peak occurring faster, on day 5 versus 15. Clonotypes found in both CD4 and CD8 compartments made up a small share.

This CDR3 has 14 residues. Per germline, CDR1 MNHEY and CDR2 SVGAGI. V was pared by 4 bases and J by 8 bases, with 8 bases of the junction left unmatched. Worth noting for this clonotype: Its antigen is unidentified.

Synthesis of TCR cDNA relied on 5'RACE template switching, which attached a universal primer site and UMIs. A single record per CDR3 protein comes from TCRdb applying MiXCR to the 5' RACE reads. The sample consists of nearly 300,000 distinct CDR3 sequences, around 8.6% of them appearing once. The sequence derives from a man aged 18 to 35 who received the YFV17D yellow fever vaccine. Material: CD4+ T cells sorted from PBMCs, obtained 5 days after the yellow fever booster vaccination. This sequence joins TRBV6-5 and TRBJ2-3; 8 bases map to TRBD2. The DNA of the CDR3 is TGTGCCAGCAGTTTCGGGGGGGCCTCACGTACGCAGTATTTT. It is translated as CASSFGGASRTQYF.